This passage covers 12 T cell receptor beta chains from one sample sequenced in a study of T and B cells in COVID-19 patients. Blood genomic DNA input for TRB amplification was about 250-500 ng. TRB rearrangements were amplified by multiplex PCR with BIOMED2 TRB-A/B primers. MiXCR, applied by TCRdb to the multiplex PCR reads, yields one record per CDR3 protein. This table holds about 5,100 distinct CDR3 sequences, roughly 26% found once. Sequencing was performed on blood. These receptors were obtained from a human donor with active COVID-19.

This clonotype is medium-sized. The chain joins TRBV12-3 or TRBV12-4 to TRBJ1-1; D gene ambiguous. The CDR3 has 14 amino acids. Trimming removed 1 base from V and 0 bases from J, with 6 bases in between. The CDR3 nucleotides are TGTGCCAGCAGTTTAGTGGAGATGAACACTGAAGCTTTCTTT. Its protein product is CASSLVEMNTEAFF.

This clonotype was observed a handful of times. This chain joins TRBV20-1 and TRBJ2-7; 7 bases fit TRBD1. The CDR3 extends over 12 amino acids. With 6 bases clipped from V and 0 bases from J, the junction kept 2 bases outside the gene matches. CDR1 and CDR2 from the germline V gene are DFQATT and SNEGSKA (reference sequence). CDR3 sequence (DNA): TGCAGTGCAAACAGGGGCTCCTACGAGCAGTACTTC. Protein: CSANRGSYEQYF.

By frequency in the sample, this clonotype is medium-sized. The V call is TRBV7-2, the J call TRBJ1-6; D unresolved. Germline assignment: CDR1 SGHTA and CDR2 FQGNSA. Trimming stripped 2 bases from V and 9 bases from J, with 17 bases between. The CDR3 loop spans 16 amino acids. The CDR3 reads CASSLMRTVLTSPLHF. The DNA for the CDR3 is TGTGCCAGCAGCTTAATGAGGACGGTACTAACTTCACCCCTCCACTTT.

This clonotype ranks as medium-sized. J is TRBJ2-1 and V is TRBV19, with D perhaps TRBD1 (5 bases). Germline assignment: CDR1 LNHDA and CDR2 SQIVND (reference sequence). Trimming stripped 0 bases from V and 3 bases from J, with 12 bases between. The CDR3 consists of 16 residues. CDR3 DNA sequence: TGTGCCAGTAGTATAGAGCCGGACACGTTCTACAATGAGCAGTTCTTC. It encodes CASSIEPDTFYNEQFF.

This clonotype is classed as medium-sized. The V gene is TRBV18, the J gene TRBJ2-1; no clear D. The CDR3 extends over 11 amino acids. With 2 bases removed from V and 12 bases from J, the gap between germline ends came to 8 bases. Germline values: CDR1 KGHSH, CDR2 LQKENI. The chain's CDR3 is CASSPGDGQFF. For the CDR3, the DNA is TGTGCCAGCTCACCAGGGGATGGGCAGTTCTTC.

The table lists this clonotype with a few counts. This chain connects TRBV15 to TRBJ2-2; D is uncertain. The ends were cut back, 8 bases at V and 1 base at J, with 14 bases in the middle. CDR3 length: 15 amino acids. Germline CDR1 and CDR2: LNHNV and YYDKDF (reference sequence). The CDR3 here is CATGEVAENTGELFF. In DNA, the CDR3 is TGTGCCACCGGAGAGGTAGCAGAGAACACCGGGGAGCTGTTTTTT.

The rearrangement links TRBV4-1 to TRBJ2-7; D might be TRBD2 (5 bases). CDR1 and CDR2 from the germline V gene are MGHRA and YSYEKL. V was pared by 7 bases and J by 5 bases, with 15 bases between. The CDR3 consists of 13 residues. This CDR3 is CASKQELGDEQYF. The CDR3 DNA follows: TGCGCCAGCAAACAAGAGCTCGGGGACGAGCAGTACTTC.

This clonotype is medium-sized by share. The gene calls are TRBV19 and TRBJ2-3, with TRBD1 matching 9 bases. CDR3 length: 13 residues. Looked up from germline, CDR1 is LNHDA and CDR2 is SQIVND (reference sequence). Unmatched junction bases numbered 4, after V lost 9 bases and J lost 3 bases. Written as DNA, the CDR3 is TGTGCCAGCCAGACAGGGGGAACAGATACGCAGTATTTT. It is translated as CASQTGGTDTQYF.

This clonotype is labeled as medium-sized. The chain carries TRBV6-2 or TRBV6-3 and TRBJ2-7; tentative D call: TRBD1 (6 bases). Trimming shortened V by 7 bases and J by 6 bases, and 13 bases separated the two germline ends. The CDR3 consists of 12 residues. Germline V gene sequence: CDR1 MNHEY, CDR2 SVGEGT. CDR3 DNA: TGTGCCAGCAATAGGGGGTCGATCGAGCAGTACTTC. Amino acid sequence: CASNRGSIEQYF.

This clonotype occurred a few times. The chain recombines TRBV5-5 with TRBJ2-4; D possibly corresponds to TRBD1 (6 bases). CDR1 and CDR2 (germline): SGHKS, YYEKEE (reference sequence). Trimming stripped 2 bases from V and 1 base from J, with 10 bases between. The CDR3 has 15 residues. For the CDR3, the DNA is TGTGCCAGCAGCTTTCTGGGGGCCGCCAAAAACATTCAGTACTTC. Protein: CASSFLGAAKNIQYF. Full variable domain (rest looked up from reference TRBV5-5 and TRBJ2-4): DAGVTQSPTHLIKTRGQQVTLRCSPISGHKSVSWYQQVLGQGPQFIFQYYEKEERGRGNFPDRFSARQFPNYSSELNVNALLLGDSALYLCASSFLGAAKNIQYFGAGTRLSVL.

This clonotype is labeled medium-sized. This chain links TRBV30 with TRBJ1-3; the D gene is possibly TRBD1 (6 bases). V lost 0 bases to trimming and J lost 14 bases, with 11 bases between them. Germline-derived CDR1 and CDR2 are GTSNPN and SVGIG (reference sequence). This CDR3 is 11 amino acids long. In DNA, the CDR3 is TGTGCCTGGAGTGTATCGGACAGTTTATATTTT. It translates to CAWSVSDSLYF.

By proportion, this clonotype is medium-sized. This chain connects TRBV18 to TRBJ2-2; perhaps D is TRBD1 or TRBD2 (5 bases each). The ends were cut back, 6 bases at V and 3 bases at J, with 14 bases in the middle. The CDR3 totals 15 residues. CDR1 and CDR2 (germline): KGHSH, LQKENI. For the CDR3, the DNA is TGTGCCAGCTCGAGTGGCAGGGACGACACCGGGGAGCTGTTTTTT. Amino acid sequence: CASSSGRDDTGELFF.